This T cell receptor beta chain was sequenced during a study of OX40 agonist ivuxolimab in advanced cancers. A history of autoimmune disease or systemic immunosuppression excluded patients. At cycle 4 day 1, cycle 7 day 1, and baseline, blood was sampled. The germline V gene encodes CDR1 SGHNT and CDR2 YYREEE (reference sequence). The CDR3 is 13 residues long. Trimming took off 9 bases at V and 2 bases at J, with 14 bases between the two ends. Generated by immunoSEQ multiplex PCR, the TCRdb table keeps only in-frame clones and is missing some. The sample carries roughly 41,000 clones, approximately 83% recorded once.

This chain uses TRBV5-4 with TRBJ1-1, with D unclear. This clonotype originated in an adult with an advanced solid tumor such as melanoma, head and neck, liver or kidney cancer. The sequences come from CD4+ or CD8+ T cells sorted from blood, collected in a trial of the OX40 agonist ivuxolimab. The DNA for the CDR3 is TGTGCCATCCATGAGGCCAGAAACACTGAAGCTTTCTTT. Its translation is CAIHEARNTEAFF.